What follows are 11 T cell receptor beta chains derived from one specimen sequenced in a study of Graves' ophthalmopathy and Graves' hyperthyroidism. The sequenced template was RNA, covering the TCR beta CDR3 region. Second-round multiplex PCR came after a first-round RT-PCR that employed HTBI primers. TCRdb independently ran MiXCR on the multiplex PCR reads; one entry per CDR3 protein. The sample consists of about 160,000 distinct CDR3 sequences, around 40% of them appearing once. The sequencing sample was made of peripheral blood. The receptors were gathered from a man between 25 and 39 years old with Graves' ophthalmopathy.

The V and J genes are TRBV6-5 and TRBJ2-7; D assignment may be TRBD1 or TRBD2 (5 bases each). The CDR3 contains 15 residues. Germline V CDR1 and CDR2: MNHEY, SVGAGI. V lost 2 bases, J lost 1 base, and 12 bases lay in between. Here the CDR3 reads CASSYPRDRSYEQYF. CDR3 DNA: TGTGCCAGCAGTTACCCTCGGGACCGGTCCTACGAGCAGTACTTC.

This clonotype was seen many times. The rearrangement links TRBV19 to TRBJ1-1, with no clear D. V lost 1 base and J lost 6, with 6 bases in between. CDR1 is LNHDA, CDR2 SQIVND, per germline (reference sequence). This CDR3 has 12 residues. The CDR3 DNA sequence: TGTGCCAGTAGTATAGGTGGAGCTGAAGCTTTCTTT. The encoded protein is CASSIGGAEAFF.

This clonotype showed up many times. The rearrangement links TRBV28 to TRBJ2-7; 11 nucleotides match TRBD1. J lost 2 bases, V lost 7 bases, and 7 bases had no gene match. Germline-derived CDR1 and CDR2 are MDHEN and SYDVKM. There are 15 residues in the CDR3. In DNA, the CDR3 is TGTGCCAGCACCCCGGGGACAGGGGGGCCCTACGAGCAGTACTTC. Its protein is CASTPGTGGPYEQYF.

This clonotype has at least ten counts. The CDR3 DNA follows: TGTGCCAGCAGACCGGGACTTTATCATCAGCCCCAGCATTTT. This sequence encodes CASRPGLYHQPQHF. The rearrangement uses TRBV6-1 and TRBJ1-5; TRBD1 is a possible D gene (5 bases). The CDR3 length is 14 residues. CDR1 is MNHNS and CDR2 is SASEGT in the germline V gene. Trimming removed 6 bases from V and 5 bases from J, with 14 bases in between.

The chain links TRBV7-9 to TRBJ2-5; 7 bases map to TRBD2. This CDR3 has 14 amino acids. Germline V gene sequence: CDR1 SEHNR, CDR2 FQNEAQ (reference sequence). V shed 3 bases and J 3 bases; nucleotides not matched to a gene: 4. The DNA of the CDR3 is TGTGCCAGCAGCTTCGTTGCGGGAGAAGAGACCCAGTACTTC. It codes for CASSFVAGEETQYF. Variable domain in full (rest from reference TRBV7-9 and TRBJ2-5): DTGVSQNPRHKITKRGQNVTFRCDPISEHNRLYWYRQTLGQGPEFLTYFQNEAQLEKSRLLSDRFSAERPKGSFSTLEIQRTEQGDSAMYLCASSFVAGEETQYFGPGTRLLVL.

This clonotype was seen many times. V gene TRBV28 combines with J gene TRBJ2-7; weak D call: TRBD2 (6 bases). Trimming stripped 8 bases from V and 2 bases from J, with 22 bases between. The CDR3 is 16 residues long. Germline-derived CDR1 and CDR2 are MDHEN and SYDVKM. The CDR3 loop reads CASCPAGGSRTYEQYF. The CDR3 nucleotides are TGTGCCAGCTGTCCTGCCGGGGGATCGAGGACCTACGAGCAGTACTTC.

The chain recombines TRBV5-1 with TRBJ2-7; TRBD2 agrees at 8 bases. The CDR3 contains 15 residues. Germline trimming cut 4 bases from V and 4 bases from J; bases unmatched to any gene: 10. CDR1 SGHRS and CDR2 YFSETQ come from the germline V gene. The CDR3 region is CASSEVAGPSYEQYF. DNA of the CDR3: TGCGCCAGCAGCGAAGTAGCGGGACCCTCGTACGAGCAGTACTTC.

This clonotype was counted many times. The chain is built from TRBV30 and TRBJ2-7, with 13 bases matching TRBD2. The CDR3 loop spans 16 amino acids. CDR1 and CDR2 (germline): GTSNPN, SVGIG (reference sequence). V was clipped by 2 bases and J by 4 bases; unmatched bases: 8. As DNA, the CDR3 is TGTGCCTGGAGTCAACCTCGGACTAGCGGGGGATACGAGCAGTACTTC. This encodes CAWSQPRTSGGYEQYF.

This clonotype was counted at least ten times. The rearrangement uses TRBV6-1 and TRBJ1-5; tentative D call: TRBD1 (5 bases). V lost 6 bases and J lost 2, with 8 bases in between. This CDR3 spans 13 amino acids. Per germline, CDR1 MNHNS and CDR2 SASEGT. CDR3: CASRRDGNQPQHF. CDR3 coding DNA: TGTGCCAGCAGAAGGGACGGCAATCAGCCCCAGCATTTT.

This clonotype was seen at least ten times. The J gene is TRBJ2-5, the V gene TRBV6-5; D is unclear. With 8 bases removed from V and 2 bases from J, the gap between germline ends came to 12 bases. The germline V gene encodes CDR1 MNHEY and CDR2 SVGAGI. The CDR3 spans 13 residues. This CDR3 is CASRLLGQETQYF. CDR3 in DNA: TGTGCCAGCCGTTTATTGGGACAAGAGACCCAGTACTTC.

The chain couples TRBV6-2 or TRBV6-3 to TRBJ1-5; 8 bases line up with TRBD1. Looked up from germline, CDR1 is MNHEY and CDR2 is SVGEGT. The trim removed 7 bases at V and 7 bases at J, leaving 9 bases unmatched. CDR3 length: 14 amino acids. This CDR3 is CASNRQGRRQPQHF. In nucleotides, the CDR3 is TGTGCCAGCAATAGACAGGGGAGGAGGCAGCCCCAGCATTTT.